This T cell receptor (beta chain) was identified during a study of T cells in Graves' hyperthyroidism and ophthalmopathy. Study in general: Blood from the periphery was taken at initial diagnosis, before any treatment.

This clonotype was picked up many times. There were TCR beta CDR3 regions amplified from RNA transcripts. A first-round RT-PCR of the TCR CDR3 used the HTBI primer set. One entry per CDR3 protein, called by TCRdb with MiXCR from the multiplex PCR reads. The table includes fewer than 400,000 distinct CDR3 sequences, around 15% detected once. The CDR3 loop spans 15 amino acids. The germline gives CDR1 SNHLY, CDR2 FYNNEI. The V end was cut by 6 bases, the J end by 0 bases, with 13 bases between. Clinical symptoms, serum thyroxine and TRAb, thyroid ultrasound and orbital computed tomography together formed the diagnostic basis.

This receptor was identified in a man aged 50 to 60 with Graves' ophthalmopathy. This chain connects TRBV2 to TRBJ2-3; a possible D gene is TRBD1 (6 bases). The specimen was blood. The CDR3 region is CASRETGISTDTQYF. CDR3 bases: TGTGCCAGCAGGGAGACAGGAATTAGCACAGATACGCAGTATTTT. Variable domain in full (rest from reference TRBV2 and TRBJ2-3): EPEVTQTPSHQVTQMGQEVILRCVPISNHLYFYWYRQILGQKVEFLVSFYNNEISEKSEIFDDQFSVERPDGSNFTLKIRSTKLEDSAMYFCASRETGISTDTQYFGPGTRLTVL.